A single sample gave rise to the 27 T cell receptor beta chains below, sequenced in a study of chemoradiotherapy in HPV16-positive cancers. The repertoire was sequenced with immunoSEQ multiplex PCR; TCRdb's copy has only in-frame clones and lacks some. The table has around 9,800 clones, 74% seen once. Sampling was performed from a patient who underwent chemoradiotherapy. The source of these receptors is a human donor with HPV-associated anogenital cancer.

The chain has TRBV18 and TRBJ2-3; 10 bases are shared with TRBD2. This CDR3 is built from 16 residues. Germline values: CDR1 KGHSH, CDR2 LQKENI. V lost 4 bases and J lost 2; bases outside the gene matches: 6. DNA for the CDR3: TGTGCCAGCTCACGACGAGCGGGGGGGAACACAGATACGCAGTATTTT. Translated: CASSRRAGGNTDTQYF.

This clone was detected a few times. V usage is TRBV19 and J usage is TRBJ1-1; D unresolved. The V end lost 3 bases, the J end lost 3 bases, and 8 bases lay between the germline ends. This CDR3 spans 13 amino acids. CDR1 is LNHDA and CDR2 is SQIVND in the germline V gene (reference sequence). The CDR3 region is CASSIVRDTEAFF. Written as DNA, the CDR3 is TGTGCCAGTAGTATTGTCCGTGACACTGAAGCTTTCTTT.

This sequence joins TRBV11-3 and TRBJ2-3, with 12 nucleotides matching TRBD2. The CDR3 is 20 amino acids. Germline loops: CDR1 SGHNT, CDR2 YENEEA. The V segment lost 2 bases and the J segment 2 bases; nucleotides outside the gene matches: 14. CDR3 bases: TGTGCCAGCAGCTTAACCCTCCCGTTTACTAGCGGGGGGAACACAGATACGCAGTATTTT. It yields the protein CASSLTLPFTSGGNTDTQYF. Filled out from reference TRBV11-3 and TRBJ2-3, the complete variable domain reads EAGVVQSPRYKIIEKKQPVAFWCNPISGHNTLYWYLQNLGQGPELLIRYENEEAVDDSQLPKDRFSAERLKGVDSTLKIQPAELGDSAVYLCASSLTLPFTSGGNTDTQYFGPGTRLTVL.

The CDR3 DNA is TGTGCCAGCCCTCTCTTGCGGGGGGATAAGTACGAGCAGTACGTC. The encoded protein is CASPLLRGDKYEQYV. The chain couples TRBV5-4 to TRBJ2-7; TRBD2 agrees at 8 bases. Unmatched junction bases numbered 13, after V lost 7 bases and J lost 4 bases. The germline gives CDR1 SGHNT, CDR2 YYREEE (reference sequence). CDR3 length: 15 residues.

The chain recombines TRBV7-9 with TRBJ2-3; D perhaps matches TRBD2 (6 bases). Germline V lookup: CDR1 SEHNR, CDR2 FQNEAQ (reference sequence). The CDR3 contains 12 residues. V dropped 4 bases and J dropped 7 bases, with 9 bases sitting between them. Here the CDR3 DNA reads TGTGCCAGCAGCTCTGCGGGGTATACGCAGTATTTT. This codes for CASSSAGYTQYF.

The chain links TRBV12-5 to TRBJ2-1, with TRBD1 identical over 7 bases. The trim removed 5 bases at V and 3 bases at J, leaving 13 bases unmatched. Germline V gene sequence: CDR1 LGHNT, CDR2 FRNRAP. The CDR3 runs to 17 residues. The CDR3 reads CASGLRLPGQNYNEQFF. The CDR3 nucleotides read TGTGCTAGTGGTCTCCGACTCCCGGGACAGAACTACAATGAGCAGTTCTTC.

The chain recombines TRBV19 with TRBJ1-5; TRBD1 might be the D (6 bases). V lost 4 bases to trimming and J lost 9 bases, with 19 bases between them. The germline gives CDR1 LNHDA, CDR2 SQIVND (reference sequence). CDR3 size: 15 residues. CDR3 coding DNA: TGTGCCAGTAGTACCCTGGGGGCCAGACTAGGGCCCCAGCATTTT. Residues: CASSTLGARLGPQHF.

CDR3 loop: CASSYQGLAVEQYF. The DNA of the CDR3 is TGTGCCAGCAGTTACCAGGGACTAGCCGTCGAGCAGTACTTC. The rearrangement uses TRBV6-8 and TRBJ2-7; 9 bases are a match to TRBD2. Germline CDR1 and CDR2: MNHGY and SAAAGT. The CDR3 is made up of 14 amino acids. Trimming at V came to 2 bases and at J to 6 bases, leaving 5 bases not matched to a gene.

In this sample, this clone turned up a few times. CDR3 DNA sequence: TGTGCCAGCAACGGGCAGGGGGGTCGGGAAGCTTTCTTT. Encoded protein: CASNGQGGREAFF. The rearrangement uses TRBV2 and TRBJ1-1; 7 nucleotides line up with TRBD1. Germline values: CDR1 SNHLY, CDR2 FYNNEI. V trimming: 7 bases; J trimming: 8 bases; junction bases outside the gene matches: 10. The CDR3 consists of 13 residues.

A few counts support this clone. The genes are TRBV7-2 and TRBJ1-2, with TRBD1 matching over 8 bases. CDR3 length: 16 amino acids. CDR1 and CDR2 (germline): SGHTA, FQGNSA. V lost 3 bases to trimming and J lost 4 bases; unmatched junction nucleotides: 10. The CDR3 DNA reads TGTGCCAGCAGCTTGGAAAGGACAGGGTACCCCTATGGCTACACCTTC. Protein: CASSLERTGYPYGYTF.

This rearrangement joins TRBV7-9 to TRBJ2-1; TRBD1 matches 7 bases. Germline assignment: CDR1 SEHNR and CDR2 FQNEAQ (reference sequence). Trimming removed 5 bases from V and 10 bases from J; junction bases left unmatched: 11. The CDR3 has 14 residues. CDR3 amino acids: CASSATTGRVEQFF. Here the CDR3 DNA reads TGTGCCAGCAGCGCAACGACAGGGAGAGTCGAGCAGTTCTTC.

This rearrangement joins TRBV28 to TRBJ1-5, with D unresolved. Germline lookup yields CDR1 MDHEN and CDR2 SYDVKM. V shed 2 bases and J shed 0 bases, with 11 bases lying between them. The CDR3 consists of 16 residues. The CDR3 loop is CASSLKTYYSNQPQHF. The DNA for the CDR3 is TGTGCCAGCAGTTTAAAGACATATTATAGCAATCAGCCCCAGCATTTT.

The CDR3 reads CASRGSSNTGELFF. The CDR3 DNA is TGTGCCAGCAGGGGGTCATCGAACACCGGGGAGCTGTTTTTT. The chain links TRBV2 to TRBJ2-2; no clear D. V gave up 6 bases and J gave up 0 bases, with 8 bases separating them. There are 14 residues in the CDR3. Looked up from germline, CDR1 is SNHLY and CDR2 is FYNNEI.

The J gene is TRBJ2-7, the V gene TRBV7-6; 9 bases match TRBD2. Germline-derived CDR1 and CDR2 are SGHVS and FNYEAQ. The CDR3 spans 17 residues. Trimming took 1 base from V and 6 from J; bases not matched to a gene: 13. DNA for the CDR3: TGTGCCAGCAGCTTAGAAACTCCGGGACTAGCTCTAGGCGAGCAGTACTTC. This sequence encodes CASSLETPGLALGEQYF.

Only one count was recorded for this clone. The chain recombines TRBV19 with TRBJ2-5; the match to TRBD1 covers 7 bases. V trimming: 6 bases; J trimming: 5 bases; junction bases outside the gene matches: 15. Germline CDR1 is LNHDA and CDR2 is SQIVND (reference sequence). This CDR3 region has 16 residues. The CDR3 here is CASRPDRDGRQETQYF. In DNA form, the CDR3 reads TGTGCCAGTAGACCCGACAGGGATGGTCGGCAGGAGACCCAGTACTTC. The whole variable domain, filled in from reference TRBV19 and TRBJ2-5, reads DGGITQSPKYLFRKEGQNVTLSCEQNLNHDAMYWYRQDPGQGLRLIYYSQIVNDFQKGDIAEGYSVSREKKESFPLTVTSAQKNPTAFYLCASRPDRDGRQETQYFGPGTRLLVL.

CDR3 sequence: CASSYTGTSGSDEQFF. CDR3 sequence (DNA): TGTGCCAGCAGTTACACCGGGACTAGCGGGTCGGATGAGCAGTTCTTC. The V gene is TRBV6-5, the J gene TRBJ2-1; 12 bases are a match to TRBD2. The CDR3 contains 16 residues. The germline CDR1 and CDR2 sequences are MNHEY and SVGAGI. With V trimmed by 2 bases and J by 8 bases, 7 bases remained unmatched.

This clone appeared once. The chain combines TRBV5-1 with TRBJ2-5; D unclear. This CDR3 comprises 15 residues. Trimming took 1 base from V and 0 from J, leaving 10 bases between them. The V gene's germline CDR1 is SGHRS and CDR2 YFSETQ. CDR3 protein: CASSLTDPYQETQYF. The CDR3, as DNA: TGCGCCAGCAGCTTGACGGACCCGTACCAAGAGACCCAGTACTTC.

This chain connects TRBV13 to TRBJ2-1; 10 bases line up with TRBD1. The germline V gene encodes CDR1 PRHDT and CDR2 FYEKMQ (reference sequence). V shed 2 bases and J 5 bases; nucleotides not matched to a gene: 6. There are 16 residues in the CDR3. The chain's CDR3 is CASSLRVTGGHNEQFF. CDR3 nucleotide sequence: TGTGCCAGCAGCTTACGCGTGACAGGGGGCCACAATGAGCAGTTCTTC.

This chain joins TRBV6-1 and TRBJ2-1, with D perhaps matching TRBD1 or TRBD2 (5 bases each). The CDR3 consists of 14 residues. Germline CDR1 reads MNHNS; CDR2 reads SASEGT. V was clipped by 8 bases and J by 10 bases, with 21 bases between them. CDR3 nucleotide sequence: TGTGCCAGCCGTTCCGGGACCACCGTTAGGGAGCAGTTCTTC. Translating gives CASRSGTTVREQFF.

The gene calls are TRBV19 and TRBJ2-3; 13 bases are a match to TRBD2. With 5 bases clipped from V and 1 base from J, the junction kept 3 bases outside the gene matches. Per germline, CDR1 LNHDA and CDR2 SQIVND (reference sequence). This CDR3 spans 16 amino acids. The CDR3 is CASSRTSGSGTDTQYF. In DNA form, the CDR3 reads TGTGCCAGTAGTCGGACTAGCGGGAGCGGCACAGATACGCAGTATTTT.

The J gene is TRBJ1-4, the V gene TRBV5-5; D is possibly TRBD1 (6 bases). Trimming pared 4 bases from V and 2 bases from J, leaving 12 bases between. The CDR3 is made up of 15 amino acids. The V gene's germline CDR1 is SGHKS and CDR2 YYEKEE (reference sequence). The DNA for the CDR3 is TGTGCCAGCAGCCGGACAGCACGGACTAATGAAAAACTGTTTTTT. Translating it yields CASSRTARTNEKLFF.

The gene calls are TRBV28 and TRBJ1-1, with TRBD1 matching 8 bases. The V and J ends lost 6 bases and 9 bases, in that order; junction bases with no gene match: 9. Germline lookup yields CDR1 MDHEN and CDR2 SYDVKM. This CDR3 region has 13 residues. The chain's CDR3 is CASRLAGGGQAFF. The CDR3 DNA reads TGTGCCAGCAGACTCGCAGGGGGCGGTCAAGCTTTCTTT.

The rearrangement joins TRBV6-4 to TRBJ2-3; a weak D match, TRBD2 (6 bases). The germline V gene encodes CDR1 MRHNA and CDR2 SNTAGT. The CDR3 is 15 amino acids. Trimming shortened V by 4 bases and J by 0 bases, and 11 bases separated the two germline ends. In DNA, the CDR3 is TGTGCCAGCAGTGTCGACGGGACTAGCACAGATACGCAGTATTTT. Protein: CASSVDGTSTDTQYF.

V and J are TRBV27 and TRBJ2-7; D remains ambiguous. This CDR3 is built from 10 residues. The germline CDR1 and CDR2 sequences are MNHEY and SMNVEV (reference sequence). V gave up 6 bases and J gave up 6 bases, with 6 bases separating them. CDR3 amino acids: CASRGSEQYV. The CDR3 DNA sequence: TGTGCCAGCAGAGGTAGCGAGCAGTACGTC.

This clone was recorded only once. The rearrangement joins TRBV19 to TRBJ2-3; possibly TRBD1 or TRBD2 for D (5 bases each). Trimming took off 5 bases at V and 0 bases at J, with 15 bases between the two ends. CDR3 length: 16 residues. Looked up from germline, CDR1 is LNHDA and CDR2 is SQIVND (reference sequence). For the CDR3, the DNA is TGTGCCAGTAGTTGGACCGGGACGCCTAGCACAGATACGCAGTATTTT. Amino acid sequence: CASSWTGTPSTDTQYF. Full variable domain (missing parts from reference TRBV19 and TRBJ2-3): DGGITQSPKYLFRKEGQNVTLSCEQNLNHDAMYWYRQDPGQGLRLIYYSQIVNDFQKGDIAEGYSVSREKKESFPLTVTSAQKNPTAFYLCASSWTGTPSTDTQYFGPGTRLTVL.

This sequence joins TRBV30 and TRBJ2-2, with D unresolved. V lost 4 bases and J 6 bases, leaving 6 bases between the germline ends. Germline V CDR1 and CDR2: GTSNPN, SVGIG (reference sequence). This CDR3 spans 11 amino acids. This chain's CDR3 is CAWNLPGELFF. In DNA, the CDR3 is TGTGCCTGGAACCTCCCCGGGGAGCTGTTTTTT.

The V and J genes are TRBV30 and TRBJ2-7; D tentatively fits TRBD1 or TRBD2 (5 bases each). V was pared by 7 bases and J by 4 bases, with 17 bases between. Germline V gene lookup returns CDR1 GTSNPN and CDR2 SVGIG (reference sequence). The CDR3 loop spans 13 amino acids. The CDR3 here is CAYVQRGRYEQYF. CDR3 in DNA: TGTGCCTACGTCCAGAGGGGCAGGTACGAGCAGTACTTC. The entire variable domain, with the rest obtained from reference TRBV30 and TRBJ2-7, is as follows: SQTIHQWPATLVQPVGSPLSLECTVEGTSNPNLYWYRQAAGRGLQLLFYSVGIGQISSEVPQNLSASRPQDRQFILSSKKLLLSDSGFYLCAYVQRGRYEQYFGPGTRLTVT.